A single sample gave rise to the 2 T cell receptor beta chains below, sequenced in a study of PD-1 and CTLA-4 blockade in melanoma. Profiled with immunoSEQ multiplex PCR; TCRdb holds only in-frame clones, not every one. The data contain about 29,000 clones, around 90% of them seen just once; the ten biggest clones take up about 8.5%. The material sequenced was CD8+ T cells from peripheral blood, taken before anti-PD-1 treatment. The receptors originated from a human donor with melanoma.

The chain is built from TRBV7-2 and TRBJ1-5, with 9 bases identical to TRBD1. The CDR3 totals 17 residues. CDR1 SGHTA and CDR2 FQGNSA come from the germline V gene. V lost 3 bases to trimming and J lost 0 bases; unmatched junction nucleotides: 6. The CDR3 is CASSFWGTGYSNQPQHF. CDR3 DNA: TGTGCCAGCAGCTTTTGGGGGACAGGGTATAGCAATCAGCCCCAGCATTTT. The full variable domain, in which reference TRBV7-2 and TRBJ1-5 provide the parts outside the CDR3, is GAGVSQSPSNKVTEKGKDVELRCDPISGHTALYWYRQSLGQGLEFLIYFQGNSAPDKSGLPSDRFSAERTGGSVSTLTIQRTQQEDSAVYLCASSFWGTGYSNQPQHFGDGTRLSIL.

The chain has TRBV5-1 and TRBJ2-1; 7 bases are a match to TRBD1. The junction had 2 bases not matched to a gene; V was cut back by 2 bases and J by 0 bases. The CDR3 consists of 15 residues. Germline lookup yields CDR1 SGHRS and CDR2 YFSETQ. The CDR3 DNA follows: TGCGCCAGCAGCTTAAGGGACAGCTCCTACAATGAGCAGTTCTTC. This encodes CASSLRDSSYNEQFF.